This T cell receptor beta chain was recovered during a study of Graves' ophthalmopathy and Graves' hyperthyroidism. CDR3 regions of TCR beta were amplified from RNA transcripts. First-round RT-PCR used HTBI primers; second-round multiplex PCR followed. TCRdb analysed the multiplex PCR reads with MiXCR anew, one entry per CDR3 protein. The sample records about 600,000 distinct CDR3 sequences, just under 40% being singletons. In this sample, this clonotype turned up many times. The antigen is undetermined. Clinicians diagnosed using symptoms, serum thyroxine, TRAb, thyroid ultrasound and orbital computed tomography. Study-wide points: Ophthalmopathy progression was predicted by the model at just over 70% sensitivity and 72% to 75% specificity. Ophthalmopathy and stable hyperthyroidism were discriminated by a 13-signature model, with roughly 88% sensitivity and 65% to 83% specificity. The authors also found most expanded thyroid clonotypes above 0.001 frequency in blood.

Input material: peripheral blood or thyroid tissue (not recorded which). The receptor's source is an adult man with Graves' hyperthyroidism.

The CDR3 DNA follows: TGTGCCAGCAGTGCCGACAGGGAATATGGCTACACCTTC. The encoded protein is CASSADREYGYTF. This chain links TRBV2 with TRBJ1-2; 7 bases fit TRBD1. Germline lookup yields CDR1 SNHLY and CDR2 FYNNEI. CDR3 size: 13 residues. Trimming removed 4 bases from V and 5 bases from J; junction bases left unmatched: 4.